The 22 T cell receptor beta chains listed next were all sequenced from one sample in a study of T cell responses to AZD1222 COVID-19 vaccine. Sequencing was performed with immunoSEQ multiplex PCR; in TCRdb, only in-frame clones are kept and a portion is missing. The profile covers 95,000 to 150,000 clones, with 65% to 90% appearing a single time and about 7.8% taken by the ten largest. Material: peripheral blood, obtained on day 0 of AZD1222 vaccination. The origin of the receptors is an adult in good health.

The V call is TRBV5-4, the J call TRBJ2-7; TRBD1 might be the D (5 bases). In germline, CDR1 is SGHNT, CDR2 YYREEE (reference sequence). The CDR3 has 15 amino acids. The V and J ends lost 0 bases and 2 bases respectively, with 12 bases between them. As DNA, the CDR3 is TGTGCCAGCAGCTTGGTTGGCCAGGGCCCCTACGAGCAGTACTTC. This codes for CASSLVGQGPYEQYF.

The CDR3 nucleotides are TGTGCCAGCAGCTTGACTAGCGGAACTTACAATGAGCAGTTCTTC. Protein product: CASSLTSGTYNEQFF. The genes are TRBV7-2 and TRBJ2-1; TRBD2 matches 9 bases. This CDR3 is 15 amino acids long. The V gene's germline CDR1 is SGHTA and CDR2 FQGNSA. J gave up 4 bases and V 3 bases, and 4 bases lay outside the gene matches. The full variable domain, its missing parts supplied by reference TRBV7-2 and TRBJ2-1, is GAGVSQSPSNKVTEKGKDVELRCDPISGHTALYWYRQSLGQGLEFLIYFQGNSAPDKSGLPSDRFSAERTGGSVSTLTIQRTQQEDSAVYLCASSLTSGTYNEQFFGPGTRLTVL.

This rearrangement joins TRBV12-3 or TRBV12-4 to TRBJ1-1; D unresolved. This CDR3 has 12 amino acids. Trimming took off 2 bases at V and 5 bases at J, with 6 bases between the two ends. The CDR3 nucleotides read TGTGCCAGCAGTTTATCCGGGACTGAAGCTTTCTTT. Amino acids: CASSLSGTEAFF.

The genes are TRBV7-9 and TRBJ2-7; no reliable D call. Trimming left V 2 bases short and J 0 bases short, with 14 bases between. Germline-derived CDR1 and CDR2 are SEHNR and FQNEAQ (reference sequence). CDR3 length: 16 amino acids. The CDR3, as DNA: TGTGCCAGCAGCTTAATAGGCGGACCGACCTCCTACGAGCAGTACTTC. Protein: CASSLIGGPTSYEQYF. Full variable domain (outside the CDR3, taken from reference TRBV7-9 and TRBJ2-7): DTGVSQNPRHKITKRGQNVTFRCDPISEHNRLYWYRQTLGQGPEFLTYFQNEAQLEKSRLLSDRFSAERPKGSFSTLEIQRTEQGDSAMYLCASSLIGGPTSYEQYFGPGTRLTVT.

This rearrangement joins TRBV11-3 to TRBJ2-1, with D tentatively TRBD1 or TRBD2 (5 bases each). This CDR3 region has 15 residues. Trimming pared 2 bases from V and 6 bases from J, leaving 14 bases between. The germline CDR1 and CDR2 sequences are SGHNT and YENEEA. CDR3 residues: CASSLRDAAVNEQFF. DNA of the CDR3: TGTGCCAGCAGCTTAAGGGACGCAGCGGTCAATGAGCAGTTCTTC.

The chain is built from TRBV7-3 and TRBJ2-3, with D hard to call. There are 12 residues in the CDR3. Looked up from germline, CDR1 is SGHTA and CDR2 is FQGTGA. Trimming removed 3 bases from V and 6 bases from J, with 7 bases in between. CDR3 loop: CASSFAGDTQYF. In nucleotides, the CDR3 is TGTGCCAGCAGCTTCGCCGGGGATACGCAGTATTTT.

The chain uses TRBV7-3 and TRBJ2-1, with TRBD2 identical over 9 bases. The germline V gene has CDR1 SGHTA and CDR2 FQGTGA. CDR3 length equals 14 residues. V lost 5 bases, J lost 9 bases, and 8 bases stayed unmatched. The CDR3 sequence is CASSPSGRSAEQFF. The CDR3 region has the DNA TGTGCCAGCAGCCCCAGCGGGAGGTCCGCTGAGCAGTTCTTC.

The CDR3 sequence is CASSVALAAKGSDTQYF. CDR3 nucleotides: TGTGCCAGCAGCGTAGCACTAGCGGCTAAGGGGTCAGATACGCAGTATTTT. V usage is TRBV9 and J usage is TRBJ2-3; 8 bases are shared with TRBD2. The CDR3 is 17 amino acids. V gave up 0 bases and J gave up 4 bases; unmatched junction bases: 10. CDR1 and CDR2 (germline): SGDLS, YYNGEE.

The chain couples TRBV4-2 to TRBJ1-1; D not resolved. Trimming took 6 bases from V and 4 from J, leaving 12 bases between them. Germline-derived CDR1 and CDR2 are LGHNA and YNFKEQ. The CDR3 is 13 residues long. CDR3 nucleotides: TGTGCCAGCAGGGATGGAGGGAGCACTGAAGCTTTCTTT. This codes for CASRDGGSTEAFF.

As DNA, the CDR3 is TGTGCCAGCAGTCCCCTACCACAGAACACTGAAGCTTTCTTT. Protein: CASSPLPQNTEAFF. The gene calls are TRBV28 and TRBJ1-1; no clear D. The V gene lost 5 bases and the J gene lost 1 base, with 11 bases spanning the gap. Per the germline V gene, CDR1 is MDHEN and CDR2 is SYDVKM. The CDR3 runs to 14 residues. Full variable domain (remainder filled in from reference TRBV28 and TRBJ1-1): DVKVTQSSRYLVKRTGEKVFLECVQDMDHENMFWYRQDPGLGLRLIYFSYDVKMKEKGDIPEGYSVSREKKERFSLILESASTNQTSMYLCASSPLPQNTEAFFGQGTRLTVV.

The genes are TRBV20-1 and TRBJ2-1; D remains ambiguous. Trimming took off 6 bases at V and 7 bases at J, with 7 bases between the two ends. The CDR3 is made up of 10 amino acids. Germline lookup yields CDR1 DFQATT and CDR2 SNEGSKA (reference sequence). The CDR3, as DNA: TGCAGTGCCACAAAGAATGAGCAGTTCTTC. This encodes CSATKNEQFF.

This rearrangement joins TRBV28 to TRBJ2-5, with D perhaps being TRBD1 or TRBD2 (5 bases each). Germline V lookup: CDR1 MDHEN, CDR2 SYDVKM. The CDR3 is made up of 16 amino acids. Trimming pared 6 bases from V and 7 bases from J, leaving 24 bases between. CDR3 nucleotide sequence: TGTGCCAGCAGCCCCAACCGGGACGGAGTACTAAGGACCCAGTACTTC. This codes for CASSPNRDGVLRTQYF.

The chain couples TRBV21-1 to TRBJ1-1; the table's D call, TRBD1, was not checked against the DNA. TRBV21-1 is a known pseudogene. This CDR3 has 17 residues. This CDR3 reads CASHRGQEAAGNTEAFF. CDR3 sequence (DNA): TGTGCCAGCCACCGGGGACAGGAGGCGGCAGGAAACACTGAAGCTTTCTTT.

V gene TRBV7-9 combines with J gene TRBJ1-6; D unclear. The CDR3 length is 12 residues. With 0 bases removed from V and 11 bases from J, the gap between germline ends came to 5 bases. Germline values: CDR1 SEHNR, CDR2 FQNEAQ (reference sequence). The CDR3 loop is CASSLAAAPLHF. In DNA, the CDR3 is TGTGCCAGCAGCTTAGCTGCCGCACCCCTCCACTTT. Filled out from reference TRBV7-9 and TRBJ1-6, the complete variable domain reads DTGVSQNPRHKITKRGQNVTFRCDPISEHNRLYWYRQTLGQGPEFLTYFQNEAQLEKSRLLSDRFSAERPKGSFSTLEIQRTEQGDSAMYLCASSLAAAPLHFGNGTRLTVT.

V is TRBV6-5 and J is TRBJ2-1; D is ambiguous. The V end lost 6 bases, the J end lost 0 bases, and 6 bases lay between the germline ends. The CDR3 runs 13 residues. The germline CDR1 and CDR2 sequences are MNHEY and SVGAGI. For the CDR3, the DNA is TGTGCCAGCAGGACCCGCTCCTACAATGAGCAGTTCTTC. It codes for CASRTRSYNEQFF.

This clone appeared once. V and J are TRBV4-2 and TRBJ2-7, with D perhaps matching TRBD1 (6 bases). The germline V and J ends were trimmed by 6 bases and 5 bases, with 14 bases remaining between them. Germline CDR1 LGHNA, CDR2 YNFKEQ. The CDR3 has 13 amino acids. In DNA, the CDR3 is TGTGCCAGCAGGCTCAGGGGATCTAACGAGCAGTACTTC. It yields the protein CASRLRGSNEQYF.

V gene TRBV6-2 or TRBV6-3 combines with J gene TRBJ2-3; 7 nucleotides align to TRBD2. Germline CDR1 and CDR2: MNHEY and SVGEGT. Trimming cost V 1 base and J 5 bases; bases outside gene matches: 15. This CDR3 is 18 amino acids long. The CDR3 coding sequence is TGTGCCAGCAGTTACTGGTCCGGCGGGAGAGCGCAGCGAGATACGCAGTATTTT. This translates into CASSYWSGGRAQRDTQYF.

The count of this clone is one. This chain uses TRBV3-1 (or the pseudogene TRBV3-2) with TRBJ2-3; TRBD2 matches 13 bases. After removal of 4 bases from V and 3 bases from J, the junction contained 4 bases not matched to a gene. CDR3 length: 16 amino acids. The germline V gene encodes CDR1 LGHDT and CDR2 YNNKEL (reference sequence). The CDR3 is CASSRTSGRRTDTQYF. The CDR3 DNA reads TGTGCCAGCAGCCGGACTAGCGGGAGACGGACAGATACGCAGTATTTT.

The chain is built from TRBV28 and TRBJ2-7; 11 bases are a match to TRBD2. Germline trimming cut 8 bases from V and 7 bases from J; bases unmatched to any gene: 16. The germline gives CDR1 MDHEN, CDR2 SYDVKM. The CDR3 contains 16 residues. CDR3 coding DNA: TGTGCCAGCGAGACTAACATGGTAGCGGGAGGGCGGGAGCAGTACTTC. Translated, it gives CASETNMVAGGREQYF. The variable domain in full, completed from reference TRBV28 and TRBJ2-7, reads DVKVTQSSRYLVKRTGEKVFLECVQDMDHENMFWYRQDPGLGLRLIYFSYDVKMKEKGDIPEGYSVSREKKERFSLILESASTNQTSMYLCASETNMVAGGREQYFGPGTRLTVT.

V gene TRBV28 combines with J gene TRBJ1-5, with 8 bases aligning to TRBD1. The germline V gene encodes CDR1 MDHEN and CDR2 SYDVKM. This CDR3 has 15 residues. V lost 6 bases, J lost 3 bases, and 7 bases stayed unmatched. This CDR3 is CASSKPQGANQPQHF. CDR3 DNA sequence: TGTGCCAGCAGCAAGCCCCAGGGGGCCAATCAGCCCCAGCATTTT. The whole variable domain, filled in from reference TRBV28 and TRBJ1-5, reads DVKVTQSSRYLVKRTGEKVFLECVQDMDHENMFWYRQDPGLGLRLIYFSYDVKMKEKGDIPEGYSVSREKKERFSLILESASTNQTSMYLCASSKPQGANQPQHFGDGTRLSIL.

This clone was observed once. In the same sample, other DNA sequences code for this CDR3. This chain joins TRBV28 and TRBJ2-2, with D possibly being TRBD1 (6 bases). Trimming removed 6 bases at V and 1 base at J, with 9 bases between. The CDR3 is 14 residues long. Per the germline V gene, CDR1 is MDHEN and CDR2 is SYDVKM. The CDR3 region is CASRSGQNTGELFF. The CDR3 DNA sequence: TGTGCCAGCAGATCGGGACAGAACACCGGGGAGCTGTTTTTT.

This chain connects TRBV7-8 to TRBJ2-5; TRBD1 is a possible D gene (6 bases). Germline-derived CDR1 and CDR2 are SGHVS and FQNEAQ. The CDR3 sequence is 13 residues long. The V gene lost 5 bases and the J gene lost 5 bases, with 12 bases spanning the gap. The CDR3 nucleotides read TGTGCCAGCAGCCCGTCTAGGGGGGAGACCCAGTACTTC. Translating it yields CASSPSRGETQYF.